This is a list of T cell receptor beta chains from one sample in a study of T cell responses to AZD1222 COVID-19 vaccine. Assay used: immunoSEQ multiplex PCR; TCRdb lists only in-frame clones, some missing. The sample comprises under 150,000 clones, about 91% of which are singletons, and less than 2% rests with the top ten. Sequencing used peripheral blood, obtained 28 days after the second AZD1222 dose. These receptors were taken from an adult who received the AZD1222 COVID-19 vaccine. Each CDR3 is given with its conserved first and last residue. The order of the fields is D gene, V gene, clone size, J gene, CDR3 protein, CDR3 DNA. A D gene is named only where the DNA matches it firmly. Not all rows give a size; the values are once, few, many and, for expanded clones, a class.

>TRBD1|TRBV4-1|-|TRBJ2-4
CASSQPGQGASILARNIQYF
TGCGCCAGCAGTCAGCCGGGACAGGGGGCCTCGATATTAGCCCGGAACATTCAGTACTTC
>TRBD1|TRBV9|-|TRBJ2-1
CASSGGQGHEQFF
TGTGCCAGCAGCGGGGGACAGGGCCATGAGCAGTTCTTC
>-|TRBV29-1|-|TRBJ2-3
CSVEGRGSTDTQYF
TGCAGCGTTGAGGGGAGGGGGAGCACAGATACGCAGTATTTT
>TRBD2|TRBV6-4|once|TRBJ2-1
CASSDRLAGNEQFF
TGTGCCAGCAGTGACCGGCTAGCGGGGAATGAGCAGTTCTTC
>TRBD2|TRBV4-1|few|TRBJ2-4
CASSLGLAGGRAKNIQYF
TGCGCCAGCAGCCTCGGACTAGCGGGAGGGCGGGCCAAAAACATTCAGTACTTC
>TRBD2|TRBV29-1|-|TRBJ2-7
CSTWTSGGVQYF
TGCAGCACCTGGACTAGCGGGGGCGTGCAGTACTTC
>TRBD2|TRBV29-1|once|TRBJ2-7
CSVECPVVAGYYEQYF
TGCAGCGTTGAATGCCCTGTGGTAGCGGGGTACTACGAGCAGTACTTC
>-|TRBV29-1|-|TRBJ1-2
CSVEEGYGYTF
TGCAGCGTTGAAGAGGGGTATGGCTACACCTTC
>-|TRBV30|once|TRBJ2-5
CAWDLQGQETQYF
TGTGCCTGGGACCTTCAGGGCCAAGAGACCCAGTACTTC
>TRBD1|TRBV6-5|-|TRBJ1-1
CASSYSTGALAGEAFF
TGTGCCAGCAGTTACTCGACAGGGGCCCTCGCGGGTGAAGCTTTCTTT
>-|TRBV27|few|TRBJ1-1
CASSLAGRRTEAFF
TGTGCCAGCAGTTTAGCAGGAAGAAGGACTGAAGCTTTCTTT
>-|TRBV5-1|-|TRBJ2-7
CASSDGQASYEQYF
TGCGCCAGCAGCGATGGACAAGCTTCCTACGAGCAGTACTTC
>TRBD1|TRBV20-1|-|TRBJ1-1
CSSRGDTEAFF
TGCAGTTCCAGGGGGGACACTGAAGCTTTCTTT
>-|TRBV5-8|-|TRBJ1-5
CASSFGGPLNQPQHF
TGTGCCAGCAGCTTCGGAGGTCCTTTAAATCAGCCCCAGCATTTT
>-|TRBV5-8|-|TRBJ1-2
CASSYRVPIYGYTF
TGTGCCAGCAGCTACCGGGTCCCGATCTATGGCTACACCTTC
>TRBD1|TRBV28|once|TRBJ1-5
CASRTGSNQPQHF
TGTGCCAGCAGGACAGGGAGCAATCAGCCCCAGCATTTT
>TRBD1|TRBV6-6|-|TRBJ2-3
CASSSGTGGYDTQYF
TGTGCCAGCAGTTCTGGGACAGGGGGGTACGATACGCAGTATTTT
>TRBD1|TRBV11-2|-|TRBJ1-2
CASSLTGGLTGFGYTF
TGTGCCAGCAGCTTGACAGGGGGGCTCACTGGGTTTGGCTACACCTTC
>-|TRBV19|-|TRBJ1-5
CATRTATHSNQPQHF
TGTGCCACCAGGACAGCCACCCATAGCAATCAGCCCCAGCATTTT
>-|TRBV7-9|-|TRBJ1-2
CASSLEGYYGYTF
TGTGCCAGCAGCTTAGAAGGGTATTATGGCTACACCTTC
>-|TRBV5-1|-|TRBJ2-7
CASSLVPSLRHEQYF
TGCGCCAGCAGCTTGGTACCCTCCCTAAGGCACGAGCAGTACTTC
>TRBD1|TRBV7-3|-|TRBJ1-3
CASSPTGGAGNTIYF
TGTGCCAGCAGCCCGACAGGGGGAGCGGGAAACACCATATATTTT
>TRBD1|TRBV24-1|-|TRBJ1-4
CATSAPKGARHQYNEKLFF
TGTGCCACCAGTGCCCCGAAGGGGGCGCGTCACCAATATAATGAAAAACTGTTTTTT
>-|TRBV7-9|-|TRBJ2-7
CASSLWTWTDSYEQYF
TGTGCCAGCAGCTTATGGACGTGGACGGACTCCTACGAGCAGTACTTC
>-|TRBV4-1|-|TRBJ1-4
CASSLVGTSNEKLFF
TGCGCCAGCAGCCTAGTCGGGACGAGTAATGAAAAACTGTTTTTT
>-|TRBV6-5|once|TRBJ2-2
CVAAKSENTGELFF
TGTGTGGCAGCTAAATCGGAGAACACCGGGGAGCTGTTTTTT
>-|TRBV6-5|-|TRBJ2-5
CASSYRLYQRETQYF
TGTGCCAGCAGTTACAGACTCTATCAGAGGGAGACCCAGTACTTC
>TRBD1|TRBV5-4|-|TRBJ1-2
CASSLGPRQGESGYTF
TGTGCCAGCAGCTTGGGACCCCGACAGGGGGAAAGTGGCTACACCTTC
>-|TRBV6-6|-|TRBJ1-6
CASTHRQGDSPLHF
TGTGCCAGCACCCACCGGCAGGGCGATTCACCCCTCCACTTT
>-|TRBV29-1|-|TRBJ1-4
CSVRDNSNEKLFF
TGCAGCGTTAGAGACAATTCGAATGAAAAACTGTTTTTT
>-|TRBV7-9|-|TRBJ1-2
CASSPPGVRYGYTF
TGTGCCAGCAGCCCGCCGGGGGTTAGGTATGGCTACACCTTC
>-|TRBV6-6|-|TRBJ2-3
CASTYTLSTDTQYF
TGTGCCAGCACGTATACACTTAGCACAGATACGCAGTATTTT
>-|TRBV29-1|-|TRBJ1-3
CSVCRGNTIYF
TGCAGCGTTTGCAGGGGAAACACCATATATTTT
>-|TRBV19|-|TRBJ1-4
CASRLNEKLFF
TGTGCCAGTAGGTTGAATGAAAAACTGTTTTTT
>TRBD2|TRBV6-6|-|TRBJ2-2
CASSLGAPQAGGYTGELFF
TGTGCCAGCAGTCTTGGCGCTCCTCAAGCGGGGGGCTACACCGGGGAGCTGTTTTTT
>-|TRBV20-1|-|TRBJ2-7
CSAGTSYEQYF
TGCAGTGCCGGGACTTCCTACGAGCAGTACTTC
>TRBD1|TRBV27|-|TRBJ1-2
CASSLSGTGHGYTF
TGTGCCAGCAGTTTATCGGGGACAGGACATGGCTACACCTTC
>-|TRBV12-3/TRBV12-4|-|TRBJ1-4
CASSFTGNEKLFF
TGTGCCAGCAGTTTTACAGGGAATGAAAAACTGTTTTTT
>TRBD2|TRBV5-1|-|TRBJ2-3
CASSSGLAGGPSTDTQYF
TGCGCCAGCAGCTCTGGACTAGCGGGGGGCCCGAGCACAGATACGCAGTATTTT
>-|TRBV6-4|-|TRBJ2-1
CASSEASGSYNEQFF
TGTGCCAGCAGTGAGGCGTCTGGCTCCTACAATGAGCAGTTCTTC